What follows are 20 T cell receptor beta chains derived from one specimen sequenced in a study of blood T cells in healthy people across ages. For the second PCR, which ran for roughly 6 to 12 cycles, a sample-barcoded 5' primer and a J-beta primer mix were used. TCRdb recomputed calls from the 5' RACE reads with MiXCR, one row per CDR3 protein. The repertoire consists of 600,000 to 800,000 distinct CDR3 sequences, with over 40% occurring once and the leading ten covering approximately 13%. Sequenced input: blood. The receptors stem from a woman aged 80 or older in good health.

The V and J genes are TRBV7-6 and TRBJ2-7; 7 bases line up with TRBD1. CDR3 length: 15 amino acids. The V gene end was trimmed by 1 base and the J gene end by 7 bases; junction bases not matched to a gene: 10. CDR1 and CDR2 from the germline V gene are SGHVS and FNYEAQ. The CDR3: CASSLGLDRPVEQYF. The CDR3 DNA sequence: TGTGCCAGCAGCTTAGGGCTGGACAGGCCCGTGGAGCAGTACTTC.

This clonotype was picked up a small number of times. This CDR3 reads CASSPRGGDTEAFF. In DNA, the CDR3 is TGTGCCAGCAGTCCCCGGGGGGGGGACACTGAAGCTTTCTTT. V usage is TRBV6-1 and J usage is TRBJ1-1, with a weak D call TRBD1 (5 bases). The V end was cut by 5 bases, the J end by 3 bases, with 13 bases between. There are 14 residues in the CDR3. Germline loops: CDR1 MNHNS, CDR2 SASEGT.

CDR3 sequence: CASSYGGGDYGYTF. The CDR3 bases are TGTGCCAGCAGTTACGGAGGGGGAGACTATGGCTACACCTTC. V is TRBV6-6 and J is TRBJ1-2; TRBD1 might be the D (6 bases). The CDR3 contains 14 residues. V lost 2 bases and J lost 3, with 10 bases in between. Germline CDR1 reads MNHNY; CDR2 reads SVGAGI (reference sequence).

This clonotype has just one count. The chain joins TRBV29-1 to TRBJ2-1, with a possible D match to TRBD2 (5 bases). The CDR3 totals 12 residues. The ends were cut back, 6 bases at V and 10 bases at J, with 16 bases in the middle. Germline loops: CDR1 SQVTM, CDR2 ANQGSEA. The CDR3 loop is CSVSPSLGEQFF. The CDR3, as DNA: TGCAGCGTCAGCCCTAGCTTAGGGGAGCAGTTCTTC.

The chain is built from TRBV12-3 or TRBV12-4 and TRBJ1-4; 7 positions match TRBD1. The CDR3 totals 12 residues. V dropped 7 bases and J dropped 8; count of bases not matched to a gene: 4. CDR3 loop: CASTRDSEKLFF. The CDR3 DNA sequence: TGTGCCAGCACCCGGGACAGCGAAAAACTGTTTTTT.

This clonotype was observed at least ten times. CDR3 protein: CASSQEGTETQYF. The DNA of the CDR3 is TGTGCCAGCAGCCAAGAGGGCACAGAGACCCAGTACTTC. V usage is TRBV4-2 and J usage is TRBJ2-5; D remains ambiguous. This CDR3 has 13 residues. Per the germline V gene, CDR1 is LGHNA and CDR2 is YNFKEQ. The V gene lost 0 bases and the J gene lost 4 bases, with 6 bases spanning the gap.

As for this clonotype: Just one base apart from a much larger clone, this may be a read error. The chain has TRBV6-2 or TRBV6-3 and TRBJ2-7; possibly TRBD2 for D (6 bases). The CDR3 has 15 amino acids. CDR1 is MNHEY, CDR2 SVGEGT, per germline. The ends were cut back, 0 bases at V and 7 bases at J, with 16 bases in the middle. CDR3 sequence reads: CASSYSGGRVGEQYF. DNA of the CDR3: TGTGCCAGCAGTTACTCAGGAGGGAGAGTGGGTGAGCAGTACTTC.

This clonotype was picked up many times. This chain's CDR3 is CSAKRAGPYNEQFF. CDR3 bases: TGCAGTGCTAAACGGGCGGGGCCTTACAATGAGCAGTTCTTC. This chain joins TRBV20-1 and TRBJ2-1; a weak D match, TRBD2 (6 bases). Germline CDR1 and CDR2: DFQATT and SNEGSKA (reference sequence). With 4 bases removed from V and 4 bases from J, the gap between germline ends came to 14 bases. There are 14 residues in the CDR3.

This sequence joins TRBV29-1 and TRBJ2-5; the D gene could be TRBD1 or TRBD2 (5 bases each). The CDR3 covers 16 residues. V was pared by 1 base and J by 4 bases, with 19 bases between. Germline CDR1 reads SQVTM; CDR2 reads ANQGSEA. CDR3 in DNA: TGCAGCGTTGAAGGGGGGTCCGGGCTCGGGACAGAGACCCAGTACTTC. Protein product: CSVEGGSGLGTETQYF.

This clonotype occurred a few times. The J gene is TRBJ2-7, the V gene TRBV10-1, with TRBD2 matching 13 bases. The germline V gene encodes CDR1 WNHNN and CDR2 SYGVQD (reference sequence). There are 15 residues in the CDR3. With V trimmed by 3 bases and J by 6 bases, 5 bases remained unmatched. Here the CDR3 reads CASSERTSGSCEQYF. CDR3 in DNA: TGCGCCAGCAGTGAACGGACTAGCGGGAGCTGCGAGCAGTACTTC.

The gene calls are TRBV20-1 and TRBJ2-1; tentatively, D is TRBD1 (5 bases). V was trimmed by 3 bases and J by 6 bases, leaving 9 bases between them. Per the germline V gene, CDR1 is DFQATT and CDR2 is SNEGSKA (reference sequence). There are 12 residues in the CDR3. The CDR3 loop reads CSARGPSNEQFF. The CDR3 bases are TGCAGTGCTAGGGGGCCCTCCAATGAGCAGTTCTTC.

The chain is built from TRBV3-1 and TRBJ1-2; a weak D match, TRBD1 (5 bases). There are 14 residues in the CDR3. Trimming took 4 bases from V and 7 from J, leaving 16 bases between them. The germline V gene encodes CDR1 LGHDT and CDR2 YNNKEL (reference sequence). CDR3 sequence: CASSLEFQGGGYTF. The DNA for the CDR3 is TGTGCCAGCAGCCTGGAATTTCAGGGAGGTGGCTACACCTTC. The whole variable domain, remainder taken from reference TRBV3-1 and TRBJ1-2, is DTAVSQTPKYLVTQMGNDKSIKCEQNLGHDTMYWYKQDSKKFLKIMFSYNNKELIINETVPNRFSPKSPDKAHLNLHINSLELGDSAVYFCASSLEFQGGGYTFGSGTRLTVV.

V usage is TRBV6-6 and J usage is TRBJ2-3, with D perhaps matching TRBD1 or TRBD2 (5 bases each). This CDR3 region has 14 residues. Trimming left V 6 bases short and J 5 bases short, with 15 bases between. CDR1 MNHNY and CDR2 SVGAGI come from the germline V gene (reference sequence). The CDR3 nucleotides are TGTGCCAGCAGAGAGGGACCCCTCCGAGATACGCAGTATTTT. The encoded protein is CASREGPLRDTQYF.

In this sample, this clonotype turned up once. This may be a read error: a much more frequent sequence differs by one nucleotide. The rearrangement uses TRBV27 and TRBJ2-1; D unclear. This CDR3 contains 13 residues. V was shortened by 0 bases and J by 5 bases, with 5 bases between the two germline ends. Germline assignment: CDR1 MNHEY and CDR2 SMNVEV (reference sequence). CDR3 DNA: TGTGCCAGCAGTTTATCTCCGAACAATGAGCAGTTCTTC. Amino acids: CASSLSPNNEQFF.

This clonotype came up many times. This chain connects TRBV29-1 to TRBJ2-7; D is ambiguous. Germline CDR1 SQVTM, CDR2 ANQGSEA. The CDR3 contains 12 residues. Trimming removed 6 bases from V and 0 bases from J, with 9 bases in between. The CDR3 region has the DNA TGCAGCGTCGCTCTGAGCTCCTACGAGCAGTACTTC. Its translation: CSVALSSYEQYF.

This clonotype was recorded a few times. The genes are TRBV5-1 and TRBJ2-3; the match to TRBD2 covers 9 bases. There are 17 residues in the CDR3. V lost 2 bases and J lost 4; bases outside the gene matches: 11. Germline assignment: CDR1 SGHRS and CDR2 YFSETQ. The CDR3: CASSFSSGERGADTQYF. In DNA, the CDR3 is TGCGCCAGCAGCTTTTCTAGCGGAGAGCGGGGGGCAGATACGCAGTATTTT.

J is TRBJ2-5 and V is TRBV5-1; D perhaps matches TRBD1 (6 bases). The CDR3 is made up of 15 amino acids. Germline loops: CDR1 SGHRS, CDR2 YFSETQ. Trimming cost V 2 bases and J 0 bases, with 11 bases left between them. CDR3 protein: CASSFAGANQETQYF. In nucleotides, the CDR3 is TGCGCCAGCAGCTTCGCAGGGGCGAACCAAGAGACCCAGTACTTC.

The chain employs TRBV20-1 and TRBJ1-6, with D possibly TRBD1 on 5 matching bases. This CDR3 region has 15 residues. Germline V gene sequence: CDR1 DFQATT, CDR2 SNEGSKA (reference sequence). V lost 3 bases, J lost 7 bases, and 16 bases lay in between. The CDR3 protein is CSARVGGQGNSPLHF. The CDR3 bases are TGCAGTGCTAGGGTTGGCGGACAAGGGAATTCACCCCTCCACTTT.

This clonotype was seen only once. V gene TRBV5-1 combines with J gene TRBJ2-7, with 9 bases that match TRBD1. The J call may be mistaken, given a closer DNA end match to TRBJ2-5. This CDR3 comprises 14 residues. Germline-derived CDR1 and CDR2 are SGHRS and YFSETQ. Here the CDR3 DNA reads TGCGCCAGCAGCTTAATAGACAGGGGGGAGACCCAGTACTTC. The encoded protein is CASSLIDRGETQYF.

This clonotype was seen more than once but under ten times. The chain carries TRBV20-1 and TRBJ1-1; perhaps TRBD1 as D (5 bases). The CDR3 length is 13 residues. V lost 0 bases, J lost 5 bases, and 10 bases lay in between. Germline V CDR1 and CDR2: DFQATT, SNEGSKA (reference sequence). The CDR3 nucleotides read TGCAGTGCTAGAGAAGGCGGGGGAACTGAAGCTTTCTTT. Translated: CSAREGGGTEAFF.